This paragraph covers one T cell receptor beta chain sequence. Its target is unknown. This entry is derived from a study of regulatory T cells in long-lasting Graves disease. Across the study: Newly diagnosed Graves' patients had under 3 months of antithyroid drugs.

Trimming left V 5 bases short and J 8 bases short, with 10 bases between. Per the germline V gene, CDR1 is MNHNS and CDR2 is SASEGT. The CDR3 is 12 residues long. Study-level points and caveats: Favored gene segments in persistent disease were TRBV28, TRBJ1-2 and TRBJ2-5. Persistent Graves' patients had lower TCR diversity than newly diagnosed ones.

The time point was: newly diagnosed GD, antithyroid drugs for less than 3 months. PBMCs provided the RNA from which the TCR library was made. Arm-PCR of CDR3 regions with iRepertoire HTBI primers generated TCR beta libraries. TCRdb reprocessed the multiplex PCR reads via MiXCR and lists one record per CDR3 protein. The sample shows 400,000 to 500,000 distinct CDR3 sequences, roughly 15% of them seen only once. The sample was also linked to a second study, of T cells in Graves' hyperthyroidism and ophthalmopathy.

Material: peripheral blood mononuclear cells (PBMCs), obtained at new diagnosis, from a patient treated with antithyroid drugs. This rearrangement joins TRBV6-1 to TRBJ2-1; D is perhaps TRBD2 (6 bases). This sequence was found in a woman aged 50 to 60 with Graves disease. The CDR3 loop is CASSPPGDEQFF. CDR3 nucleotides: TGTGCCAGCAGTCCTCCGGGGGATGAGCAGTTCTTC.